A selection of T cell receptor beta chains follows, all from one sample in a study of blood T cell repertoires in COVID-19. Method: immunoSEQ multiplex PCR; TCRdb's copy keeps in-frame clones and lacks some. This repertoire shows around 260,000 clones, roughly 84% found once; its top ten account for 4% to 5%. Sequenced sample: peripheral blood. The origin of the receptors is a man between 60 and 75 years old with acute or convalescent COVID-19. Each CDR3 is given with its conserved first and last residue. Fields, in order: D gene, J gene, clone size, V gene, CDR3 DNA, CDR3 protein. D genes are given only for firm matches. Clone size appears in some rows only: once, few, many, or a class for an expanded clone.

-,TRBJ2-6,-,TRBV7-3,TGTGCCAGCAGCTTAGACTTTGGGGCCAACGTCCTGACTTTC,CASSLDFGANVLTF
TRBD2,TRBJ2-7,-,TRBV7-2,TGTGCCAGCAGCTTAGGGCTAGCGGGAGTCCTTGGGGAGCAGTACTTC,CASSLGLAGVLGEQYF
-,TRBJ2-6,-,TRBV6-2/TRBV6-3,TGTGCCAGCAGTTATCCCCTGGGTACAGGCCTTAACACTGGAGGGGCCAACGTCCTGACTTTC,CASSYPLGTGLNTGGANVLTF
TRBD1,TRBJ2-1,-,TRBV14,TGTGCCAGCAGCCTGACAGGGTGGGCCTCCACGGGGGAGCAGTTCTTC,CASSLTGWASTGEQFF
-,TRBJ1-5,-,TRBV27,TGTGCCAGCAGTATCCACCCTGGAGACCTCAGGAGGAGCAATCAGCCCCAGCATTTT,CASSIHPGDLRRSNQPQHF
TRBD2,TRBJ2-5,-,TRBV7-2,TGTGCCAGCAGCTTTACGACTAGCGGGAGCGAGACCCAGTACTTC,CASSFTTSGSETQYF
TRBD1,TRBJ1-5,once,TRBV2,TGTGCCAGCAACCAGGGGGTAAACCAGCCCCAGCATTTT,CASNQGVNQPQHF
TRBD2,TRBJ2-1,-,TRBV3-1/TRBV3-2,TGTGCCAGCAGCCAAATAATAGCGGGAGTGAACGCCCAGCAGTTCTTC,CASSQIIAGVNAQQFF
TRBD2,TRBJ2-7,once,TRBV18,TGTGCCAGCTCACCGGGGTTAGCGGGGCAATACGAGCAGTACTTC,CASSPGLAGQYEQYF
TRBD2,TRBJ2-3,-,TRBV9,TGTGCCAGCACCCCTAGGGCTAGCGGGGGAAGGGGCACAGATACGCAGTATTTT,CASTPRASGGRGTDTQYF
-,TRBJ2-3,-,TRBV12-5,TGTGCTAGTGGTTTGATAAGTGGGGGGGCCGGGTCAGATACGCAGTATTTT,CASGLISGGAGSDTQYF
TRBD2,TRBJ2-7,-,TRBV27,TGTGCCAGCAGTTTGGGGGGGGAGCAGTACTTC,CASSLGGEQYF
TRBD2,TRBJ2-3,-,TRBV5-1,TGCGCCAGCAGCTTTAGAGCGGGAGGAACAGATACGCAGTATTTT,CASSFRAGGTDTQYF
TRBD1,TRBJ1-5,-,TRBV9,TGTGCCAGCAGCGCCGGGACAGGGGGTGGCAATCAGCCCCAGCATTTT,CASSAGTGGGNQPQHF
TRBD2,TRBJ2-7,-,TRBV7-9,TGTGCCAGCAGCTTAGAAGTAACTAGCGGGGGGAAACAGTACTTC,CASSLEVTSGGKQYF
-,TRBJ2-7,-,TRBV6-1,TGTGCCAGCAGTGATCGTTTGGCCCCCAACTACGAGCAGTACTTC,CASSDRLAPNYEQYF
-,TRBJ1-6,-,TRBV6-6,TGTGCCAGCAGTCGCGGGGATTCACCCCTCCACTTT,CASSRGDSPLHF
TRBD1,TRBJ1-6,once,TRBV9,TGTGCCAGCAGCGTTCGGGACAGCTCCTATAATTCACCCCTCCACTTT,CASSVRDSSYNSPLHF
-,TRBJ2-3,-,TRBV18,TGTGCCAGCTCACCGTTGGGTGCGGGAGATACGCAGTATTTT,CASSPLGAGDTQYF
-,TRBJ1-6,-,TRBV27,TGTGCCAGCAGTTTACCGGCGGGAAATAATTCACCCCTCCACTTT,CASSLPAGNNSPLHF
TRBD1,TRBJ1-1,-,TRBV11-2,TGTGCCAGCAGCTTGGACCGGGGACAGGGAGAAGCTTTCTTT,CASSLDRGQGEAFF
TRBD2,TRBJ2-3,-,TRBV11-2,TGTGCCAGCAGCCCTAGCGGGGAAACAGATACGCAGTATTTT,CASSPSGETDTQYF
-,TRBJ2-5,-,TRBV9,TGTGCCAGCAGCATCAACCAAGAGACCCAGTACTTC,CASSINQETQYF
TRBD1,TRBJ1-5,-,TRBV7-3,TGTGCCAGCAGCTTAATGCCCGACAGGGGTGGTCAGCCCCAGCATTTT,CASSLMPDRGGQPQHF
-,TRBJ2-2,-,TRBV5-1,TGCGCCAGCAGTGAGAGATATAGCGGGAACACCGGGGAGCTGTTTTTT,CASSERYSGNTGELFF
-,TRBJ1-5,-,TRBV6-2/TRBV6-3,TGTGCCAGCAGTTACGAAACCGGGACAAGAGGTCAGCCCCAGCATTTT,CASSYETGTRGQPQHF
-,TRBJ2-2,-,TRBV21-1,TGTGCCAGCAGCAAAGCGATGACTAGCGGGGGCGGTCTCCCCAAGAACACCGGGGAGCTGTTTTTT,CASSKAMTSGGGLPKNTGELFF
-,TRBJ2-2,-,TRBV5-1,TGCGCCAGCGGATGGGGGGCCGGGGAGCTGTTTTTT,CASGWGAGELFF
TRBD2,TRBJ2-6,-,TRBV9,TGTGCCAGCAGCGTAGTAGGCGGCGGGAGTACTGGGGCCAACGTCCTGACTTTC,CASSVVGGGSTGANVLTF
TRBD2,TRBJ2-5,-,TRBV7-2,TGTGCCAGCAGCTTAGTCGGCGGGGGGGAAGAGACCCAGTACTTC,CASSLVGGGEETQYF
-,TRBJ1-1,-,TRBV6-6,TGTGCCAGCAGTTACAGGGGAGGACTGAACACTGAAGCTTTCTTT,CASSYRGGLNTEAFF
TRBD2,TRBJ2-7,-,TRBV18,TGTGCCAGCTCACCAACGACTAGCGGGAGCCACGAGCAGTACTTC,CASSPTTSGSHEQYF
TRBD1,TRBJ1-1,-,TRBV5-1,TGCGCCAGCAGCTTGGCGGCGGGACAGGGGGCCGCTGAAGCTTTCTTT,CASSLAAGQGAAEAFF
TRBD2,TRBJ2-1,-,TRBV9,TGTGCCAGCAGCGTGACTAGCGGGCTTCACAATGAGCAGTTCTTC,CASSVTSGLHNEQFF
-,TRBJ1-1,once,TRBV6-5,TGTGCCAGCAGTTACAGGGCAGGGGCCCAGAACACTGAAGCTTTCTTT,CASSYRAGAQNTEAFF
TRBD2,TRBJ2-5,-,TRBV9,TGTGCCAGCAGCTCCGGGGGGACTCCTTTAGGGACCCAGTACTTC,CASSSGGTPLGTQYF
TRBD1,TRBJ1-2,-,TRBV5-8,TGTGCCAGCAGCTTTGGACAGGGTGATGGCTACACCTTC,CASSFGQGDGYTF
TRBD1,TRBJ1-1,-,TRBV6-5,TGTGCCAGCAGTACTCGGGACAGAAGAAACACTGAAGCTTTCTTT,CASSTRDRRNTEAFF
TRBD2,TRBJ2-5,-,TRBV4-1,TGCGCCAGCAGCCAAGATTGGGCGGGAGGGGAGACCCAGTACTTC,CASSQDWAGGETQYF
-,TRBJ1-2,-,TRBV29-1,TGCAGCGCCGGACAGAATGGCTACACCTTC,CSAGQNGYTF
TRBD2,TRBJ2-1,-,TRBV12-5,TGTGCTAGTGGTTTGCCCCCCGGACTAGCGGGGGGGAGCTCCTACAATGAGCAGTTCTTC,CASGLPPGLAGGSSYNEQFF
TRBD2,TRBJ2-1,-,TRBV28,TGTGCCAGCAGTTTTGCTAGCGGGAGGGCGGGTGAGCAGTTCTTC,CASSFASGRAGEQFF
-,TRBJ2-7,-,TRBV7-2,TGTGCCAGCAGCACCGCCGGGACATACTACGAGCAGTACTTC,CASSTAGTYYEQYF
TRBD1,TRBJ1-1,-,TRBV28,TGTGCCAGCAGTTTAGGAGGGACAGTGAACACTGAAGCTTTCTTT,CASSLGGTVNTEAFF
TRBD1,TRBJ1-1,few,TRBV15,TGTGCCACCAGCAGAGATCGGGACAGGGGGCAGACTGAAGCTTTCTTT,CATSRDRDRGQTEAFF
TRBD2,TRBJ2-2,many,TRBV5-1,TGCGCCAGCAGCTTCGCCCGGCTAGCGGGGGGGCCGGGCACCGGGGAGCTGTTTTTT,CASSFARLAGGPGTGELFF
TRBD2,TRBJ2-3,-,TRBV4-1,TGCGCCAGCAGCCAAGTATCTAGCGGGGGGGAAGATACGCAGTATTTT,CASSQVSSGGEDTQYF
TRBD2,TRBJ2-7,-,TRBV4-2,TGTGCCAGCAGCCGTACCAACCAGCGTAGCGGGAGACCTCCCTCCTACGAGCAGTACTTC,CASSRTNQRSGRPPSYEQYF
TRBD2,TRBJ2-5,few,TRBV4-2,TGTGCCAGCAGCCAAGTTGCAGCGGGGGGACAAGAGACCCAGTACTTC,CASSQVAAGGQETQYF
-,TRBJ2-1,-,TRBV7-2,TGTGCCAGCAGCTATGGGGGTCCCGGGGGCAATGAGCAGTTCTTC,CASSYGGPGGNEQFF
TRBD1,TRBJ2-3,-,TRBV18,TGTGCCAGCTCGGGACAGGGGTATGGCACAGATACGCAGTATTTT,CASSGQGYGTDTQYF
TRBD1,TRBJ1-2,-,TRBV30,TGTGCCTGGAGGTACCGGGACAGGGATAACTATGGCTACACCTTC,CAWRYRDRDNYGYTF
TRBD1,TRBJ2-7,once,TRBV6-5,TGTGCCAGCAGTCCCCGACAGGGGTACGAGCAGTACTTC,CASSPRQGYEQYF
TRBD2,TRBJ2-1,-,TRBV2,TGTGCCAGCAAGGCGGGGGACTCCTACAATGAGCAGTTCTTC,CASKAGDSYNEQFF
TRBD1,TRBJ1-5,-,TRBV6-5,TGTGCCAGCGGACAAACAGGGGGCGGACAGCCCCAGCATTTT,CASGQTGGGQPQHF
TRBD1,TRBJ2-7,-,TRBV11-2,TGTGCCAGCAGCTTAGTGCGCGGGTCGGGACAGCCAATGTTCTACGAGCAGTACTTC,CASSLVRGSGQPMFYEQYF
TRBD2,TRBJ2-1,-,TRBV19,TGTGCCAGTAGTATAGAACTAGCGGCCTACAATGAGCAGTTCTTC,CASSIELAAYNEQFF
TRBD1,TRBJ1-2,-,TRBV7-9,TGTGCCAGCAGCTTAGCGGGACAGAGTGGGGGCTACACCTTC,CASSLAGQSGGYTF
TRBD1,TRBJ2-4,-,TRBV5-6,TGTGCCAGCAGCCTGGGAGGGACAGGGGGGAACATTCAGTACTTC,CASSLGGTGGNIQYF